This T cell receptor beta chain was found in a study of T cells after yellow fever vaccination (dated by TCRdb to the late 2010s). In terms of the full investigation: Libraries from fractions with low cell numbers were prepared with the SMART-Seq v4 Ultra Low Input RNA kit. Bulk TCR alpha and beta repertoires were sequenced longitudinally to track T-cell clones before and after primary and booster YFV17D yellow fever vaccination. The cohort comprised two healthy male donors, one aged 18 to 30 and one aged 30 to 40 years. Blood was collected at multiple timepoints before and after primary and secondary immunization, and bulk PBMC replicates and cell subsets were isolated.

At least ten counts were recorded for this clonotype. Its antigen remains unidentified. No base qualities exist here, and no much larger clone lies one base off it. For this chain, trimming is 0 bases at the V end and 4 bases at the J end, and the number of junction bases without a gene match is 4. CDR1 and CDR2 were assigned from the germline V gene as SGHDT and YYEEEE. Inclusive of the bounding cysteine and phenylalanine, the CDR3 is 14 residues long. Left in the record is the CDR3 DNA by itself, 42 bases read in frame from the first base. TCR cDNA was synthesized by 5'RACE template switching, through which a universal primer site and unique molecular identifiers were introduced. Priming for cDNA synthesis came from both the TCR alpha and TCR beta constant segments. Libraries were amplified in two PCR steps, with sample barcodes and sequencing adapters added in the second step. Libraries were sequenced on Illumina HiSeq 2500 (2x100 bp) or NovaSeq (2x150 bp). The study's processing was this. MIGEC handled demultiplexing of reads and collapsing into UMI consensus sequences, while MiXCR performed V(D)J alignment. Using edgeR on replicate PBMC samples, clonotypes were called vaccine-responding if FDR was below 0.01 and the log2 fold change was above 5 up to day 15. CD4 or CD8 identity was assigned to each bulk clonotype according to whether the clonotype was present at higher abundance in the sequenced CD4 repertoire or the sequenced CD8 repertoire. Using fastp at Q25 and MiXCR, TCRdb reprocessed the public reads and kept productive beta chains. For every CDR3 protein sequence, its rows merge into one entry that carries the most common genes and DNA. It is TCRdb's table, rather than the study itself, that gives the V and J calls and clone size. The sample profile shows tens of thousands of distinct CDR3 sequences; approximately 7% of them were found once. The top ten constitute 36% of the sample.

Study-level results and caveats: Because the study included only a couple of donors, the extent to which the findings can be generalized is limited. Computational filtering was required because FACS-sorted repertoires could contain abundant contaminating clonotypes from the bulk population. After the booster, most of the clones that had expanded following primary vaccination were detected again (approximately 96% of CD4 and 80% to 90% of CD8), which suggests that memory was broadly maintained. A small share of clonotypes occurred in both CD4 and CD8 compartments, likely arising from convergent recombination. The secondary T-cell response was weaker than the primary response but faster, peaking on day 5 instead of day 15.

The treatment or condition label, as the study defines it: live attenuated yellow fever vaccine strain. A standard Ficoll-Paque protocol was used to isolate PBMCs from peripheral blood. CD4 and CD8 T-cell fractions were isolated with Dynabeads CD4 and CD8 positive selection kits. TriZol was used to extract RNA from bulk PBMCs, from CD4 and CD8 fractions, and from dextramer-positive and dextramer-negative fractions. This chain is built from TRBV5-6 and TRBJ2-7, and 7 junction bases match TRBD1. Sequencing used CD8+ T cells sorted from PBMCs, obtained 15 days after the yellow fever booster vaccination. The receptor's source is a man aged 25-45 years who received the YFV17D yellow fever vaccine. The bases are TGTGCCAGCAGCTTGGACAGGGGAACTTACGAGCAGTACTTC. This gives the protein CASSLDRGTYEQYF.